This TCR beta chain comes out of a study of blood T cell repertoires in COVID-19. Germline CDR1 reads MNHNY; CDR2 reads SVGAGI (reference sequence). The junction had 7 bases not matched to a gene; V was cut back by 4 bases and J by 9 bases. This CDR3 has 13 residues. Clones were read by immunoSEQ multiplex PCR, and TCRdb kept only the in-frame ones, dropping some. The sample has approximately 65,000 clones, 65% to 90% seen once. The TCR originated in a man aged 35-49 years with acute or convalescent COVID-19. Sample: peripheral blood. The V call is TRBV6-6, the J call TRBJ1-1; 8 bases map to TRBD1. As DNA, the CDR3 is TGTGCCAGCAGTTTCCCCGACAGGGGTAAAGCTTTCTTT. It is translated as CASSFPDRGKAFF.